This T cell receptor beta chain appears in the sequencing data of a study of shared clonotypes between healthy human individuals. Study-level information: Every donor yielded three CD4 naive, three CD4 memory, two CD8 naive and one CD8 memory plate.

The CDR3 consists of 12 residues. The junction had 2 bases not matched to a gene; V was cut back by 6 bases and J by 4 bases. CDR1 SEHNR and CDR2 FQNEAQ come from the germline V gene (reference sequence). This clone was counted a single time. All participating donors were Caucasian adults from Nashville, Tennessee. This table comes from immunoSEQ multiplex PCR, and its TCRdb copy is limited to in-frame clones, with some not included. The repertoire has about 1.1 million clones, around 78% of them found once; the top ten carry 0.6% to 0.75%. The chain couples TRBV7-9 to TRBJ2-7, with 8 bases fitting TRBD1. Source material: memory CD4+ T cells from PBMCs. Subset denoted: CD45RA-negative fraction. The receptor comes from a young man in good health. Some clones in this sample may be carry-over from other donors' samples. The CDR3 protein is CASSWTGYEQYF. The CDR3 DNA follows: TGTGCCAGCAGTTGGACAGGGTACGAGCAGTACTTC.